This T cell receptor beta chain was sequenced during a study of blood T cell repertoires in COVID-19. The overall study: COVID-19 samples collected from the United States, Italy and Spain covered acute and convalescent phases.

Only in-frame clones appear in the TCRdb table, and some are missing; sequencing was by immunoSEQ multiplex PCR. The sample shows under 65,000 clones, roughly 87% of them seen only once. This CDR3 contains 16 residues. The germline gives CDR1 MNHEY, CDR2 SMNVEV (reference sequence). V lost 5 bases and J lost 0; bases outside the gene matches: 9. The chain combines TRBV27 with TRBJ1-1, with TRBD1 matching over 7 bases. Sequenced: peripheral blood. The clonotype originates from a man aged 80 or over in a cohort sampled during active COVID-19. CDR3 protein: CASSPWTGNMNTEAFF. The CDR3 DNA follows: TGTGCCAGCAGTCCCTGGACAGGAAACATGAACACTGAAGCTTTCTTT.